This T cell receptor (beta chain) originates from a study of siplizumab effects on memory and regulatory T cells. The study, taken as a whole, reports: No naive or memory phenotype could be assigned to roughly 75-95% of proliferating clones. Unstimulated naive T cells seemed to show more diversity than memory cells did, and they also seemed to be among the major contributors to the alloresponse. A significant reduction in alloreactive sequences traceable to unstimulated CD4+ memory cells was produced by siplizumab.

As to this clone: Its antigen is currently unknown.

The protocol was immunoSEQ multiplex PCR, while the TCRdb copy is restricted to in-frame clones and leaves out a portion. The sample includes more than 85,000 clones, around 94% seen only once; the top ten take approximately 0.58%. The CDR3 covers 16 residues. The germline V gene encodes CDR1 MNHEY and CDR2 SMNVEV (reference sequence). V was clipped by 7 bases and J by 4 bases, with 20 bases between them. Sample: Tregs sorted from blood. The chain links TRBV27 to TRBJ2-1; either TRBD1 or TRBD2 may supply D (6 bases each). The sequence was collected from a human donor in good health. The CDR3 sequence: CASKGGRLQIYNEQFF. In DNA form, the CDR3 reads TGTGCCAGCAAAGGGGGGCGACTACAGATATACAATGAGCAGTTCTTC.